These T cell receptor beta chains were read from a single sample in a study of read filtering for tumor transcriptome and immune sequencing. TCRdb reprocessed the reads with MiXCR, giving one entry per CDR3 protein. The data contain approximately 62,000 distinct CDR3 sequences, roughly 19% of them singletons. Sequencing used a population of CD138-negative cells sorted from bone marrow. These receptors all stem from a donor aged 40 or older with multiple myeloma. The CDR3 runs from the conserved cysteine through the conserved F or W. D genes are given only for firm matches. Size tells how often a clone was seen (once, few, many) or the class of an expanded clone, and some rows leave it out.

clone size: .; V gene: TRBV15; J gene: TRBJ2-5; D gene: .; CDR3 protein: CATSRFGGETQYF; CDR3 DNA: TGTGCCACCAGCAGATTTGGGGGGGAGACCCAGTACTTC
clone size: many; V gene: TRBV29-1; J gene: TRBJ2-7; D gene: TRBD1; CDR3 protein: CSVEDRASYEQYF; CDR3 DNA: TGCAGCGTAGAGGACAGGGCTTCCTACGAGCAGTACTTC
clone size: many; V gene: TRBV12-3/TRBV12-4; J gene: TRBJ1-5; D gene: TRBD1; CDR3 protein: CASSLAGGGQPQHF; CDR3 DNA: TGTGCCAGCAGTTTGGCAGGGGGCGGGCAGCCCCAGCATTTT
clone size: .; V gene: TRBV19; J gene: TRBJ1-5; D gene: TRBD1; CDR3 protein: CASSVGPTGYQPQHF; CDR3 DNA: TGTGCCAGTAGTGTGGGACCGACAGGGTACCAGCCCCAGCATTTT
clone size: many; V gene: TRBV24-1; J gene: TRBJ2-2; D gene: TRBD2; CDR3 protein: CATSDPRLAGITNTGELFF; CDR3 DNA: TGTGCCACCAGTGATCCTCGACTAGCGGGGATAACGAACACCGGGGAGCTGTTTTTT
clone size: many; V gene: TRBV20-1; J gene: TRBJ2-2; D gene: .; CDR3 protein: CSARPGIANTGELFF; CDR3 DNA: TGCAGTGCTAGGCCCGGAATAGCGAACACCGGGGAGCTGTTTTTT
clone size: .; V gene: TRBV19; J gene: TRBJ2-7; D gene: .; CDR3 protein: CASSGSTIPYEQYF; CDR3 DNA: TGTGCCAGTAGTGGGAGCACCATTCCCTACGAGCAGTACTTC
clone size: many; V gene: TRBV7-9; J gene: TRBJ2-3; D gene: .; CDR3 protein: CASSLSVDESTDTQYF; CDR3 DNA: TGTGCCAGCAGCTTATCCGTAGATGAAAGCACAGATACGCAGTATTTT
clone size: many; V gene: TRBV5-1; J gene: TRBJ2-1; D gene: .; CDR3 protein: CASSPGPFQYNEQFF; CDR3 DNA: TGCGCCAGCAGCCCGGGGCCTTTCCAGTACAATGAGCAGTTCTTC
clone size: .; V gene: TRBV20-1; J gene: TRBJ2-7; D gene: TRBD2; CDR3 protein: CSARGLAGDEQYF; CDR3 DNA: TGCAGTGCAAGAGGACTAGCGGGAGACGAGCAGTACTTC